Listed below are T cell receptor beta chains from one sample, sequenced in a study of OX40 agonist ivuxolimab in advanced cancers. Assay used: immunoSEQ multiplex PCR; TCRdb lists only in-frame clones, some missing. The sample has fewer than 50,000 clones, around 82% seen once; the top ten hold approximately 7.3%. The material sequenced was CD4+ or CD8+ T cells sorted from blood, taken in a trial of the OX40 agonist ivuxolimab. These receptors all stem from an adult with an advanced solid tumor such as melanoma, head and neck, liver or kidney cancer. The conserved cysteine and the conserved F or W are not part of the CDR3 here. Fields, in order: V gene, J gene, CDR3 protein.

V: TRBV27; J: TRBJ2-1; CDR3: ASSQTVRVMGYNEQF
V: TRBV7-9; J: TRBJ1-3; CDR3: ASSLRGKYGNTIY
V: TRBV13; J: TRBJ2-1; CDR3: ASSFVAAGGNEQF
V: TRBV7-9; J: TRBJ2-5; CDR3: ASIKGGEQETQY
V: TRBV11-2; J: TRBJ2-5; CDR3: ASSPHPPIAGGKETQY
V: TRBV4-1; J: TRBJ1-2; CDR3: ASSRIGGPGRDGYT
V: TRBV11-2; J: TRBJ1-3; CDR3: ASSPRGSSGNTIY
V: TRBV18; J: TRBJ1-1; CDR3: ASSPGLDTEAF
V: TRBV2; J: TRBJ1-4; CDR3: ASRPEGYINEKLF
V: TRBV30; J: TRBJ1-2; CDR3: AWSHRVGYGYT
V: TRBV6-4; J: TRBJ1-2; CDR3: ASRITPGGGYGYT
V: TRBV30; J: -; CDR3: AWLDSGQPYEQY
V: TRBV13; J: TRBJ2-7; CDR3: ASSLSGSSYEQY
V: TRBV6-5; J: TRBJ1-1; CDR3: ASSYGYRDTEAF
V: TRBV6-6; J: TRBJ1-4; CDR3: ASSYPDRGAEKLF
V: TRBV7-6; J: TRBJ1-1; CDR3: ASSPTGMNTEAF
V: TRBV4-3; J: TRBJ1-2; CDR3: ASSQIAGDGYT
V: TRBV5-6; J: TRBJ1-2; CDR3: ASSRRQGADYGYT
V: TRBV30; J: TRBJ2-7; CDR3: AWSRPRTGGYEQY
V: TRBV12-5; J: TRBJ2-2; CDR3: ASGLWGGTGELF
V: TRBV27; J: TRBJ2-7; CDR3: ATQGLAAYEQY
V: TRBV29-1; J: TRBJ2-5; CDR3: SVDQDSETQY
V: TRBV20-1; J: TRBJ2-7; CDR3: SASRRLPPY
V: TRBV11-2; J: TRBJ1-1; CDR3: ASSVQGQSTEAF
V: TRBV28; J: TRBJ2-7; CDR3: ASSLLAGQGEQY
V: TRBV6-6; J: TRBJ1-5; CDR3: VVKDYGNQPQH
V: TRBV5-6; J: TRBJ2-6; CDR3: ASSLPSGANVLT
V: TRBV29-1; J: TRBJ2-1; CDR3: SHGGSAYNEQF
V: TRBV29-1; J: TRBJ2-1; CDR3: SVEDINEQF
V: TRBV11-3; J: TRBJ2-2; CDR3: ASSPGQGNTGELF
V: TRBV13; J: TRBJ2-5; CDR3: ASSFRMVHETQY
V: TRBV2; J: TRBJ2-7; CDR3: ASTPTGLLSYEQY
V: TRBV5-8; J: TRBJ1-2; CDR3: ASSLGQGGSGYT
V: TRBV11-3; J: TRBJ1-2; CDR3: ASSPRWVNYGYT
V: TRBV7-9; J: TRBJ1-1; CDR3: ASSTGQGGYEAF
V: TRBV29-1; J: TRBJ2-1; CDR3: SVEPASGTFSYNEQF
V: TRBV30; J: TRBJ2-5; CDR3: ACPRRGAKTQY
V: TRBV7-2; J: TRBJ1-4; CDR3: ASSLYRGNSIEKLF